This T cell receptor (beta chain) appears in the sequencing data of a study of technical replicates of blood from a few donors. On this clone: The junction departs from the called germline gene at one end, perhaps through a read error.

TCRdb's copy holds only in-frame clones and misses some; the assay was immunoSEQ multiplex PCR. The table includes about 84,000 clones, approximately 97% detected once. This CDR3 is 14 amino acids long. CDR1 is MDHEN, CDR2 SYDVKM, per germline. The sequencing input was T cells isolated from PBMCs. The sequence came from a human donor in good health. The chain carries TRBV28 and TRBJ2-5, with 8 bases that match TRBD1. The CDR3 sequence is CASSFQGAQVTQYF. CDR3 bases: TGTGCCAGCAGTTTTCAGGGGGCGCAAGTGACCCAGTACTTC.